This T cell receptor beta chain was documented in a study of blood T cell repertoires in COVID-19. The wider study: Sources were T cells, B-cell-depleted T cells, or PBMCs; the material itself was cDNA or gDNA.

The CDR3 contains 14 residues. Germline V gene data show CDR1 as SNHLY and CDR2 as FYNNEI. V lost 10 bases and J lost 7, with 19 bases in between. It was during active infection that Seattle patients were enrolled and then longitudinally followed. Authors' methods: Quantification of nucleated cells was approximated via reference gene primer amplification. Some clones are missing from TCRdb's copy, which holds only in-frame ones; the method was immunoSEQ multiplex PCR. That table furnishes V, J and clone size, whereas the DNA furnished D and trimming. The table includes more than 300,000 clones, 80% to 90% detected once.

The chain uses TRBV2 and TRBJ1-4; no firm D call. This TCR was recovered from a woman younger than 45 with COVID-19, enrolled during active disease. Specimen: peripheral blood. The CDR3 loop reads CATPGGRQGEKLFF. The CDR3, as DNA: TGTGCCACCCCGGGAGGGCGGCAAGGTGAAAAACTGTTTTTT.